Sequencing of this T cell receptor beta chain was carried out in a study of spatial heterogeneity in lung cancer. MiXCR, applied by TCRdb to the 5' RACE reads, yields one record per CDR3 protein. The table includes under 40,000 distinct CDR3 sequences, 5.2% detected once. Time point denoted: sample taken at primary tumor resection. From tumor, nontumor lung or frozen PBMC, whole RNA was taken unsorted for sequencing. This clonotype has more than one count but fewer than ten. Germline loops: CDR1 DFQATT, CDR2 SNEGSKA (reference sequence). Trimming took 0 bases from V and 5 from J, leaving 19 bases between them. This CDR3 spans 16 amino acids.

The TCR sequence derives from a female donor with early-stage non-small cell lung cancer. Sequenced here: PBMCs, sampled at surgery. This chain connects TRBV20-1 to TRBJ2-5, with D perhaps matching TRBD2 (6 bases). The CDR3: CSARDPASVSPETQYF. CDR3 in DNA: TGCAGTGCTAGAGATCCGGCTAGCGTTTCTCCGGAGACCCAGTACTTC.